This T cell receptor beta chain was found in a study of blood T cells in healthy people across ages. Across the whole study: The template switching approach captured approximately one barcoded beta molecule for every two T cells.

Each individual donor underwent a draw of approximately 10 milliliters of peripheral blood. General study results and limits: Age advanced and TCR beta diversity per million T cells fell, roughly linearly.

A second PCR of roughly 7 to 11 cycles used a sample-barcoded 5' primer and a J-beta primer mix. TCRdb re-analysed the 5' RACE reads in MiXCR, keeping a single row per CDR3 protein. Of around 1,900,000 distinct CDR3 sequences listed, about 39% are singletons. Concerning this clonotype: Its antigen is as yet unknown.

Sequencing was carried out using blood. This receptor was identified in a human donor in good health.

CDR3 DNA sequence: TGTGCCAGCAGTAAGGGGGACACCGGGGAGCTGTTTTTT. It encodes CASSKGDTGELFF. The chain is built from TRBV6-2 or TRBV6-3 and TRBJ2-2; D may be TRBD1 (6 bases). V was clipped by 5 bases and J by 3 bases, with 7 bases between them. The CDR3 consists of 13 residues. Germline V gene sequence: CDR1 MNHEY, CDR2 SVGEGT.